The rows below give T cell receptor beta chains drawn from one sample of a study of T cells in Graves' hyperthyroidism and ophthalmopathy. Using its own MiXCR run on the multiplex PCR reads, TCRdb lists one record per CDR3 protein. The table lists some 600,000 distinct CDR3 sequences, about 15% of them singletons. The specimen sequenced was blood. These receptors were collected from a woman in her thirties with Graves' hyperthyroidism that later progressed to Graves' ophthalmopathy. Each CDR3 is given with its conserved first and last residue. Each record gives: J gene, clone size, V gene, D gene, CDR3 DNA, CDR3 protein. The D gene is left open where the match is weak. A row's size may be missing; if present it is once, few, many or a size class.

>TRBJ1-1|many|TRBV29-1|NA
TGCAGCGTTGACGGGGAGCACGTGAACACTGAAGCTTTCTTT
CSVDGEHVNTEAFF
>TRBJ1-4|NA|TRBV18|NA
TGTGCCAGCTCACCCCCGGTTCTGAGCGCAACTAATGAAAAACTGTTTTTT
CASSPPVLSATNEKLFF
>TRBJ1-3|many|TRBV27|NA
TGTGCCAGCAGTTTGCAGGGGCCTGGAAACACCATATATTTT
CASSLQGPGNTIYF
>TRBJ2-1|few|TRBV20-1|NA
TGCAGTGCTAGAGATCAACTTGTAGGACTAGAGCAGTTCTTC
CSARDQLVGLEQFF
>TRBJ2-3|NA|TRBV5-1|TRBD2
TGCGCCAGCGGACGGAGCGGGATCACAGATACGCAGTATTTT
CASGRSGITDTQYF
>TRBJ2-5|many|TRBV7-2|TRBD1
TGTGCCAGCAGCCCATACAGGGGGCGGGGGGAGACCCAGTACTTC
CASSPYRGRGETQYF
>TRBJ1-6|NA|TRBV18|NA
TGTGCCAGCTCACCAAGATGGACAGAGAATAATTCACCCCTCCACTTT
CASSPRWTENNSPLHF
>TRBJ2-1|NA|TRBV5-1|TRBD2
TGCGCCAGCAGCTTTAGACTAGCGGGGGCCCCAAGCGAGCAGTTCTTC
CASSFRLAGAPSEQFF
>TRBJ1-5|NA|TRBV19|NA
TGTGCCAGGGATGGGCCCGGCCACAATCAGCCCCAGCATTTT
CARDGPGHNQPQHF
>TRBJ2-4|many|TRBV7-3|NA
TGTGCCAGCAGCTTAAAGGGCGGAGCCAAAAACATTCAGTACTTC
CASSLKGGAKNIQYF
>TRBJ1-4|many|TRBV6-1|TRBD1
TGTGCCAGCAGTGAACAGGGGGTTAATGGGAAACTGTTTTTT
CASSEQGVNGKLFF
>TRBJ1-2|many|TRBV20-1|NA
TGCAGTGCTGGCCGAGGGGGCTATGGCTACACCTTC
CSAGRGGYGYTF
>TRBJ2-1|NA|TRBV29-1|TRBD2
TGCAGCGTTGTGACTAGCGGGATTTCTGAGCAGTTCTTC
CSVVTSGISEQFF
>TRBJ2-3|few|TRBV15|TRBD2
TGTGCCACCAGCAGAGATCAATGGACTAGCGGGACAGATACGCAGTATTTT
CATSRDQWTSGTDTQYF
>TRBJ1-4|many|TRBV9|NA
TGTGCCAGCAGCGCCGGGACAACAACTAATGAAAAACTGTTTTTT
CASSAGTTTNEKLFF
>TRBJ1-4|many|TRBV7-2|TRBD1
TGTGCCAGCAGCTTCCGGGACAGGGATGAAAAACTGTTTTTT
CASSFRDRDEKLFF
>TRBJ2-7|many|TRBV28|NA
TGTGCCAGCACTCCGGGCCTCGGGGGTTCCTACGAGCAGTACTTC
CASTPGLGGSYEQYF
>TRBJ1-5|many|TRBV12-3/TRBV12-4|NA
TGTGCCAGCAGTCCGGTCGGTGGTCAGCCCCAGCATTTT
CASSPVGGQPQHF
>TRBJ2-1|NA|TRBV6-1|NA
TGTGCCAGCAGTCCGGGGCCGCGCTCCTACAATGAGCAGTTCTTC
CASSPGPRSYNEQFF
>TRBJ2-4|NA|TRBV11-3|NA
TGTGCCAGCAGCTTAGAAGACAGCTACGCCAACATTCAGTACTTC
CASSLEDSYANIQYF
>TRBJ2-7|many|TRBV19|TRBD1
TGTGCCAGTAGCCGATCTTTCGCGGACAGGCAAACCTACGAGCAGTACTTC
CASSRSFADRQTYEQYF
>TRBJ1-6|many|TRBV28|TRBD1
TGTGCCAGCAGCCTACTCGATGGGACAGGGGAGGGTAATTCACCCCTCCACTTT
CASSLLDGTGEGNSPLHF
>TRBJ2-5|many|TRBV7-7|TRBD2
TGTGCTAGCAGCTACGGCCTAGCGGGAGGCGAGACCCAGTACTTC
CASSYGLAGGETQYF
>TRBJ2-1|NA|TRBV27|NA
TGTGCCAGCAGTTTTAACGGCGCGGTCAATGAGCAGTTCTTC
CASSFNGAVNEQFF
>TRBJ1-1|many|TRBV28|NA
TGTGCCAGCATCGGAGGGAGTCGCACTGAAGCTTTCTTT
CASIGGSRTEAFF
>TRBJ1-1|NA|TRBV6-1|TRBD1
TGTGCCAGCCTTGATATCGGACAGGGGAAAGGCACTGAAGCTTTCTTT
CASLDIGQGKGTEAFF
>TRBJ1-5|few|TRBV11-3|NA
TGTGCCAGCAGCCCCCTCTCGCCAGCTGGCAATCAGCCCCAGCATTTT
CASSPLSPAGNQPQHF
>TRBJ1-1|many|TRBV7-9|TRBD1
TGTGCCAGCAGCCTCCGACAGGGAGGTACTGAAGCTTTCTTT
CASSLRQGGTEAFF
>TRBJ1-5|NA|TRBV11-2|NA
TGTGCGAGCAGCTTAGTCGGTCGGCTCGAAGGGCCCCAGCATTTT
CASSLVGRLEGPQHF
>TRBJ1-2|many|TRBV12-3/TRBV12-4|NA
TGTGCCAGCAGTTTAAAGAGGGGCTATGGCTACACCTTC
CASSLKRGYGYTF
>TRBJ2-5|NA|TRBV20-1|TRBD2
TGCAGTGCCCAGATAGCGGGCGTATTCCAAGAGACCCAGTACTTC
CSAQIAGVFQETQYF
>TRBJ2-1|NA|TRBV7-7|TRBD2
TGTGCTAGCAGCCGTAGCGGGGTAAACAATGAGCAGTTCTTC
CASSRSGVNNEQFF
>TRBJ1-5|many|TRBV20-1|NA
TGCAGTGTCCCCGAACTAGGTCACTATAGCAATCAGCCCCAGCATTTT
CSVPELGHYSNQPQHF
>TRBJ2-1|many|TRBV28|TRBD2
TGTGCCAGCAGTTCCGATCTAGCGGGACGAAGGGGGGATGAGCAGTTCTTC
CASSSDLAGRRGDEQFF
>TRBJ1-1|NA|TRBV15|NA
TGTGCCACCAGCAGAGATTTCGGGGCCGTACACACTGAAGCTTTCTTT
CATSRDFGAVHTEAFF
>TRBJ2-7|many|TRBV20-1|NA
TGCAGTGCTACGACCGGGACCTACGAGCAGTACTTC
CSATTGTYEQYF
>TRBJ2-3|NA|TRBV7-8|TRBD2
TGTGCCAGCATCAAAGCGGGAGGGCGCACAGATACGCAGTATTTT
CASIKAGGRTDTQYF
>TRBJ1-5|NA|TRBV27|NA
TGTGCCAGCAGTCCCACACCCCTTAGGGCCCAGCATTTT
CASSPTPLRAQHF
>TRBJ2-7|many|TRBV29-1|NA
TGCAGCGTCGGGGACGGCTCCTACGAGCAGTACTTC
CSVGDGSYEQYF
>TRBJ2-3|many|TRBV30|NA
TGTGCCTGGAGTGTGGGGGGTGATACAGATACGCAGTATTTT
CAWSVGGDTDTQYF
>TRBJ1-6|many|TRBV15|TRBD1
TGTGCCACCAGCAGAACAGGGGGCGATTCACCCCTCCACTTT
CATSRTGGDSPLHF
>TRBJ1-4|few|TRBV4-1|TRBD1
TGCGCCAGCAGGGGGACAGGTGAAAAACTGTTTTTT
CASRGTGEKLFF
>TRBJ2-5|few|TRBV29-1|TRBD1
TGCAGCGCCCACAGGGGAGATCGAGAGACCCAGTACTTC
CSAHRGDRETQYF
>TRBJ2-2|NA|TRBV4-3|NA
TGCGCCAGCAGCCAAGCGGCGACAGGTTACACCGGGGAGCTGTTTTTT
CASSQAATGYTGELFF
>TRBJ2-3|few|TRBV14|NA
TGTGCCAGCTCCCCCTTGGTAGCTGCCCGCACAGATACGCAGTATTTT
CASSPLVAARTDTQYF
>TRBJ1-2|many|TRBV28|TRBD1
TGTGCCAGCAGTTTACCAACAGGGGGCCTCTATGGCTACACCTTC
CASSLPTGGLYGYTF
>TRBJ1-3|many|TRBV11-3|NA
TGTGCCAGCAGCTCCCGACAGGCACGGCAACCTGGAAACACCATATATTTT
CASSSRQARQPGNTIYF
>TRBJ1-1|many|TRBV7-8|NA
TGTGCCAGCAGCTTTATCCCGGGACTCCCCTCGGACATGAACACTGAAGCTTTCTTT
CASSFIPGLPSDMNTEAFF
>TRBJ1-2|NA|TRBV10-1|TRBD1
TGCGCCAGCAGCCCGGACAGGGGATTCGGCTACACCTTC
CASSPDRGFGYTF
>TRBJ2-3|NA|TRBV6-1|NA
TGTGCCAGCAGTGAAGTTCGTGGGGGTAGCACAGATACGCAGTATTTT
CASSEVRGGSTDTQYF
>TRBJ2-1|many|TRBV6-1|TRBD2
TGTGCCAGCAGTGCAGCGGGAGGCGTATCCTACAATGAGCAGTTCTTC
CASSAAGGVSYNEQFF
>TRBJ2-5|many|TRBV4-2|NA
TGTGCCAGCAGCCAAGTTGTGGGAGGAGTAGAGACCCAGTACTTC
CASSQVVGGVETQYF
>TRBJ1-6|many|TRBV20-1|NA
TGCAGTGCTACCCCCCAGGGAGGGTCACCCCTCCACTTT
CSATPQGGSPLHF
>TRBJ2-1|many|TRBV7-2|TRBD2
TGTGCCAGCAGCTTACGCGATAGCGGGTCCCCCAATGAGCAGTTCTTC
CASSLRDSGSPNEQFF
>TRBJ1-4|few|TRBV7-9|TRBD1
TGTGCCAGCAGCCACCCTTTAGGTGGACAGGGGCCTTTTTGGAGATGTGAAAAACTGTTTTTT
CASSHPLGGQGPFWRCEKLFF
>TRBJ2-7|NA|TRBV6-2/TRBV6-3|NA
TGTGCCAGCAGTACAAAGGGCGGGGCCTACGAGCAGTACTTC
CASSTKGGAYEQYF
>TRBJ2-7|many|TRBV27|TRBD1
TGTGCCAGCAGTGCAGGGACAGTCTACGAGCAGTACTTC
CASSAGTVYEQYF
>TRBJ2-1|many|TRBV7-2|TRBD2
TGTGCCAGCAGCTTATTAGCGGGAGTGGGAAATGAGCAGTTCTTC
CASSLLAGVGNEQFF